What follows are 27 T cell receptor beta chains derived from one specimen sequenced in a study of human T cells and chemical hapten exposure. The time point was: pre-sensitization, week 0. Specified treatment: therapeutic diphenylcyclopropenone sensitization with weekly scalp DPC. Each CDR3 protein is one row after TCRdb ran MiXCR on the RACE reads. The sample carries over 300,000 distinct CDR3 sequences, roughly 4.6% recorded once. The sample was whole blood, taken in connection with sensitization to the hapten diphenylcyclopropenone (DPC). The receptors shown here come from a woman aged 50 to 60 with alopecia areata. Some clones in this sample may be carry-over from other donors' samples.

This clonotype occurred many times. The V and J genes are TRBV5-1 and TRBJ1-1; 7 bases align to TRBD1. CDR1 is SGHRS, CDR2 YFSETQ, per germline. Trimming removed 1 base from V and 0 bases from J; junction bases left unmatched: 6. This CDR3 has 16 amino acids. CDR3 in DNA: TGCGCCAGCAGCTTGACAGGGGAAATGATGAACACTGAAGCTTTCTTT. Translation gives CASSLTGEMMNTEAFF.

This clonotype was seen a few times. This rearrangement joins TRBV4-1 to TRBJ1-5, with D hard to call. From germline, CDR1 is MGHRA and CDR2 YSYEKL. The CDR3 loop spans 14 amino acids. The V gene lost 4 bases and the J gene lost 3 bases, with 10 bases spanning the gap. In DNA form, the CDR3 reads TGCGCCAGCAGCCCCGCCGGGGACAATCAGCCCCAGCATTTT. This codes for CASSPAGDNQPQHF.

The chain has TRBV4-1 and TRBJ1-2; possibly TRBD1 for D (5 bases). The V end was cut by 4 bases, the J end by 6 bases, with 9 bases between. Germline CDR1 and CDR2: MGHRA and YSYEKL. This CDR3 has 12 amino acids. This chain's CDR3 is CASSRDFNGYTF. For the CDR3, the DNA is TGCGCCAGCAGCCGGGACTTCAATGGCTACACCTTC.

J is TRBJ2-5 and V is TRBV12-3 or TRBV12-4; TRBD1 matches at 7 bases. This CDR3 spans 15 amino acids. J gave up 5 bases and V 6 bases, and 12 bases lay outside the gene matches. This CDR3 reads CASRDQDRVVETQYF. Here the CDR3 DNA reads TGTGCCAGCAGGGACCAAGACAGGGTTGTTGAGACCCAGTACTTC.

This clonotype appeared many times. The chain links TRBV6-6 to TRBJ1-1; TRBD1 is a possible D gene (5 bases). Trimming stripped 2 bases from V and 6 bases from J, with 13 bases between. Germline V gene lookup returns CDR1 MNHNY and CDR2 SVGAGI (reference sequence). The CDR3 spans 14 residues. This CDR3 is CASSYAIGRAEAFF. The CDR3 coding sequence is TGTGCCAGCAGTTACGCGATCGGCAGGGCTGAAGCTTTCTTT.

The chain uses TRBV11-1 and TRBJ2-3; no clear D. Per germline, CDR1 SGHAT and CDR2 FQDESV (reference sequence). This CDR3 has 16 amino acids. Trimming left V 6 bases short and J 3 bases short, with 19 bases between. CDR3 protein: CASRHSRIGRTDTQYF. The CDR3 nucleotides are TGTGCCAGCAGACACTCAAGGATTGGAAGAACAGATACGCAGTATTTT.

The chain joins TRBV4-1 to TRBJ2-7, with 11 bases lining up with TRBD2. CDR3 size: 15 residues. V shed 5 bases, J shed 5 bases, and the junction held 8 bases outside the gene matches. CDR1 and CDR2 (germline): MGHRA, YSYEKL. The CDR3 reads CASSSIAGGPDEQYF. The CDR3 bases are TGCGCCAGCAGCTCTATAGCGGGGGGGCCGGACGAGCAGTACTTC.

This clonotype was counted ten times or more. The gene calls are TRBV28 and TRBJ2-7, with 10 positions matching TRBD2. V lost 3 bases to trimming and J lost 5 bases; unmatched junction nucleotides: 7. CDR1 and CDR2 (germline): MDHEN, SYDVKM. The CDR3 runs to 15 residues. DNA of the CDR3: TGTGCCAGCAGTTTTAGGCTAGCGGGAGAGGACGAGCAGTACTTC. This encodes CASSFRLAGEDEQYF.

The J gene is TRBJ1-1, the V gene TRBV3-1, with D possibly TRBD1 on 5 matching bases. CDR1 is LGHDT and CDR2 is YNNKEL in the germline V gene (reference sequence). The V gene lost 0 bases and the J gene lost 11 bases, with 13 bases spanning the gap. The CDR3 is 13 amino acids. The CDR3 bases are TGTGCCAGCAGCCAAGACGAGGGAAGGGGCGCTTTCTTT. It is translated as CASSQDEGRGAFF.

This clonotype has ten or more counts. The rearrangement links TRBV6-5 to TRBJ2-3; tentative D call: TRBD2 (5 bases). The CDR3 sequence is 14 residues long. Trimming took off 4 bases at V and 6 bases at J, with 14 bases between the two ends. Germline lookup yields CDR1 MNHEY and CDR2 SVGAGI. DNA of the CDR3: TGTGCCAGCAGTTCAGGAAATAGAGGGGATACGCAGTATTTT. This gives the protein CASSSGNRGDTQYF.

This clonotype came up a few times. V and J are TRBV7-9 and TRBJ1-4, with TRBD1 matching over 7 bases. This CDR3 is built from 14 residues. The V gene end was trimmed by 4 bases and the J gene end by 7 bases; junction bases not matched to a gene: 6. Looked up from germline, CDR1 is SEHNR and CDR2 is FQNEAQ (reference sequence). In nucleotides, the CDR3 is TGTGCCAGCAGCTCCCCAGGGGGAGGTGAAAAACTGTTTTTT. Translated, it gives CASSSPGGGEKLFF.

This clonotype was counted ten times or more. The chain has TRBV28 and TRBJ1-2; TRBD1 matches 12 bases. V was clipped by 5 bases and J by 3 bases; unmatched bases: 4. Germline loops: CDR1 MDHEN, CDR2 SYDVKM. The CDR3 contains 15 residues. The CDR3 here is CASSPGTGGDYGYTF. DNA of the CDR3: TGTGCCAGCAGTCCTGGGACAGGGGGCGACTATGGCTACACCTTC.

The table lists this clonotype with a few counts. J is TRBJ1-4 and V is TRBV20-1; D may be TRBD1 (5 bases). CDR3 length equals 14 residues. V lost 0 bases and J lost 8, with 13 bases in between. The V gene's germline CDR1 is DFQATT and CDR2 SNEGSKA (reference sequence). The CDR3 region is CSARDAQGREKLFF. The CDR3 DNA follows: TGCAGTGCTAGAGATGCCCAGGGAAGGGAAAAACTGTTTTTT.

This clonotype appeared many times. The chain combines TRBV20-1 with TRBJ1-5; D might be TRBD1 (6 bases). Germline V gene lookup returns CDR1 DFQATT and CDR2 SNEGSKA (reference sequence). The length of the CDR3 is 13 residues. Trimming left V 6 bases short and J 5 bases short, with 14 bases between. The CDR3 loop reads CSATTGKDQPQHF. CDR3 sequence (DNA): TGCAGTGCCACCACAGGGAAGGATCAGCCCCAGCATTTT.

The J gene is TRBJ1-1, the V gene TRBV18; D may be TRBD1 (5 bases). CDR1 and CDR2 (germline): KGHSH, LQKENI. V shed 3 bases and J shed 0 bases, with 20 bases lying between them. This CDR3 has 18 amino acids. This CDR3 reads CASSPGGTGVLMNTEAFF. The CDR3 bases are TGTGCCAGCTCACCCGGGGGGACCGGGGTTCTCATGAACACTGAAGCTTTCTTT.

This clonotype has a count of ten or more. V is TRBV7-6 and J is TRBJ2-7; weak D call: TRBD2 (6 bases). This CDR3 region has 15 residues. Germline lookup yields CDR1 SGHVS and CDR2 FNYEAQ. The V gene lost 5 bases and the J gene lost 0 bases, with 14 bases spanning the gap. The CDR3 loop reads CASSPRAGSSYEQYF. The CDR3 DNA sequence: TGTGCCAGCAGCCCCCGGGCGGGGAGCTCCTACGAGCAGTACTTC.

Ten or more counts support this clonotype. The chain links TRBV2 to TRBJ1-5, with a weak D call TRBD1 (5 bases). This CDR3 comprises 13 residues. V shed 7 bases and J shed 6 bases, with 13 bases lying between them. Germline loops: CDR1 SNHLY, CDR2 FYNNEI. CDR3 residues: CASTGTVGQPQHF. The CDR3 DNA is TGTGCCAGCACGGGGACGGTGGGTCAGCCCCAGCATTTT.

This clonotype occurred many times. This chain links TRBV4-3 with TRBJ1-1, with D possibly matching TRBD1 (5 bases). CDR1 LGHNA and CDR2 YSLEER come from the germline V gene. V was trimmed by 0 bases and J by 5 bases, leaving 10 bases between them. This CDR3 has 14 amino acids. The CDR3 bases are TGCGCCAGCAGCCAAGATCAGGGTAAGACTGAAGCTTTCTTT. Amino acid sequence: CASSQDQGKTEAFF.

The table lists this clonotype with many counts. The V call is TRBV10-3, the J call TRBJ2-3; perhaps D is TRBD1 or TRBD2 (5 bases each). Germline CDR1 and CDR2: ENHRY and SYGVKD. The CDR3 covers 14 residues. V was clipped by 7 bases and J by 6 bases, with 17 bases between them. CDR3 bases: TGTGCCATCAAAGGGGACCAACCCCCGGATACGCAGTATTTT. This encodes CAIKGDQPPDTQYF.

This sequence joins TRBV24-1 and TRBJ1-1; 10 bases are a match to TRBD1. V lost 4 bases, J lost 7 bases, and 2 bases stayed unmatched. CDR3 length: 13 amino acids. Germline CDR1 is KGHDR and CDR2 is SFDVKD. The DNA for the CDR3 is TGTGCCACCAGTGAAAGGGACAGGGGTGAAGCTTTCTTT. It codes for CATSERDRGEAFF.

This chain links TRBV7-8 with TRBJ2-2; D might be TRBD1 or TRBD2, each matching 5 bases. This CDR3 region has 16 residues. The germline gives CDR1 SGHVS, CDR2 FQNEAQ. Trimming cost V 5 bases and J 2 bases, with 15 bases left between them. The CDR3 loop reads CASSPSSGPNTGELFF. DNA for the CDR3: TGTGCCAGCAGCCCTAGTTCGGGGCCTAACACCGGGGAGCTGTTTTTT.

The chain links TRBV20-1 to TRBJ2-7; 9 positions match TRBD1. Looked up from germline, CDR1 is DFQATT and CDR2 is SNEGSKA (reference sequence). J gave up 1 base and V 6 bases, and 7 bases lay outside the gene matches. This CDR3 has 14 amino acids. The CDR3 DNA sequence: TGCAGTGCCTCCGGACAGGGGCTTTCCTACGAGCAGTACTTC. Protein: CSASGQGLSYEQYF.

This clonotype was counted a few times. The chain couples TRBV29-1 to TRBJ2-1, with D possibly being TRBD2 (6 bases). Trimming shortened V by 6 bases and J by 3 bases, and 12 bases separated the two germline ends. The CDR3 loop spans 13 amino acids. Germline CDR1 SQVTM, CDR2 ANQGSEA. The CDR3 sequence: CSVRTGDYNEQFF. Written as DNA, the CDR3 is TGCAGCGTCCGGACGGGGGACTACAATGAGCAGTTCTTC.

The chain combines TRBV7-2 with TRBJ2-3, with TRBD2 as a possible D gene (5 bases). The CDR3 runs 15 residues. Germline lookup yields CDR1 SGHTA and CDR2 FQGNSA. The ends were cut back, 5 bases at V and 0 bases at J, with 12 bases in the middle. This CDR3 is CASSRAPGSTDTQYF. The CDR3 coding sequence is TGTGCCAGCAGCCGGGCCCCGGGGAGCACAGATACGCAGTATTTT.

In regard to this clonotype: A read error may explain this, as a much larger clone is one base away. CDR3 DNA sequence: TGTGCCAGCTGCGTAACAGGGCCCGATACGCAGTATTTT. Amino acid sequence: CASCVTGPDTQYF. The chain has TRBV5-4 and TRBJ2-3; a possible D gene is TRBD1 (6 bases). The CDR3 is made up of 13 amino acids. Germline V CDR1 and CDR2: SGHNT, YYREEE (reference sequence). V lost 7 bases, J lost 6 bases, and 15 bases lay in between.

In its sample, this clonotype was seen a few times. The chain couples TRBV12-3 or TRBV12-4 to TRBJ2-7; 7 bases agree with TRBD2. The CDR3 covers 15 residues. The J segment lost 2 bases and the V segment lost 2 bases, leaving 6 bases of the junction unmatched. CDR3 amino acids: CASSLSPSGPYEQYF. The CDR3 nucleotides are TGTGCCAGCAGTTTAAGCCCTAGCGGCCCCTACGAGCAGTACTTC.

There are many counts of this clonotype. CDR3 residues: CASSYPIAGGPTGQFF. The CDR3, as DNA: TGTGCCAGCAGTTACCCCATAGCGGGAGGACCAACCGGGCAGTTCTTC. J is TRBJ2-1 and V is TRBV6-5; 10 bases match TRBD2. Germline CDR1 reads MNHEY; CDR2 reads SVGAGI. The J segment lost 12 bases and the V segment lost 2 bases, leaving 13 bases of the junction unmatched. The CDR3 covers 16 residues.